Listed below are T cell receptor beta chains from one sample, sequenced in a study of T cell responses to AZD1222 COVID-19 vaccine. Repertoires were generated with immunoSEQ multiplex PCR, while TCRdb's copy carries only in-frame clones and drops some. The top ten clones hold 2.5% to 4% of a sample with 140,000 to 150,000 clones, about nine tenths of them seen once. Material: peripheral blood, obtained 28 days after the second AZD1222 dose. Receptor source: an adult who received the AZD1222 COVID-19 vaccine. Each CDR3 is given with its conserved first and last residue. D genes are given only for firm matches. Rows give clone size only sometimes, using once, few, many, or a class for an expanded clone.

D	V	size	J	CDR3	DNA
TRBD1	TRBV7-2	NA	TRBJ1-5	CASSLARQGNQPQHF	TGTGCCAGCAGCTTGGCCAGACAGGGGAATCAGCCCCAGCATTTT
NA	TRBV10-3	NA	TRBJ2-1	CAIKGWSSYNEQFF	TGTGCCATCAAGGGCTGGAGCTCCTACAATGAGCAGTTCTTC
NA	TRBV27	few	TRBJ1-2	CASSSEPLRGYTF	TGTGCCAGCAGTTCGGAACCTTTGAGAGGCTACACCTTC
NA	TRBV28	NA	TRBJ1-5	CASRNLESQHF	TGTGCCAGCAGAAACCTTGAGTCCCAGCATTTT
NA	TRBV24-1	NA	TRBJ1-2	CATSESGLNYGYTF	TGTGCCACCAGTGAATCGGGTCTCAACTATGGCTACACCTTC
NA	TRBV2	NA	TRBJ2-5	CASSPGQSQETQYF	TGTGCCAGCAGTCCTGGACAGTCCCAAGAGACCCAGTACTTC
TRBD2	TRBV5-1	NA	TRBJ2-2	CASSAGLAGTGELFF	TGCGCCAGCAGCGCGGGACTAGCAGGCACCGGGGAGCTGTTTTTT
NA	TRBV30	NA	TRBJ1-2	CAWRSGYGYTF	TGTGCCTGGAGATCCGGCTATGGCTACACCTTC
TRBD2	TRBV10-3	NA	TRBJ2-7	CAISESVGLAEYEQYF	TGTGCCATCAGTGAGTCGGTTGGACTAGCAGAATACGAGCAGTACTTC
NA	TRBV7-9	NA	TRBJ2-4	CASSLVRARTGVDIQYF	TGTGCCAGCAGCTTAGTAAGAGCGCGGACCGGGGTAGACATTCAGTACTTC
NA	TRBV19	NA	TRBJ1-5	CASSVNRDLYQPQHF	TGTGCCAGTAGTGTCAACCGGGACTTATATCAGCCCCAGCATTTT
TRBD1	TRBV6-5	once	TRBJ1-2	CASSYGDREGGYTF	TGTGCCAGCAGTTACGGGGACAGGGAGGGTGGCTACACCTTC
NA	TRBV30	few	TRBJ1-5	CAWGPGNQPQHF	TGTGCCTGGGGGCCGGGAAATCAGCCCCAGCATTTT
NA	TRBV7-9	NA	TRBJ2-2	CASSLGTHTGELFF	TGTGCCAGCAGCTTAGGGACTCACACCGGGGAGCTGTTTTTT
TRBD1	TRBV20-1	NA	TRBJ1-3	CSASGLQGFSGNTIYF	TGCAGTGCTAGTGGGTTACAGGGGTTCTCTGGAAACACCATATATTTT
NA	TRBV5-1	NA	TRBJ2-3	CASSLQDGRTDTQYF	TGCGCCAGCAGCTTGCAAGACGGGCGCACAGATACGCAGTATTTT
TRBD1	TRBV27	once	TRBJ1-5	CASSASTGDYQPQHF	TGTGCCAGCAGTGCGTCGACAGGGGATTATCAGCCCCAGCATTTT
NA	TRBV9	NA	TRBJ1-6	CASSLSHRLGTANSPLHF	TGTGCCAGCAGCCTCTCCCACAGGTTGGGGACCGCGAATTCACCCCTCCACTTT
NA	TRBV7-9	NA	TRBJ1-2	CASSLVGQLYGYTF	TGTGCCAGCAGCTTAGTTGGACAGCTCTATGGCTACACCTTC
NA	TRBV7-8	NA	TRBJ1-4	CASSIRQSNEKLFF	TGTGCCAGCAGCATAAGACAGTCTAATGAAAAACTGTTTTTT
NA	TRBV4-3	NA	TRBJ2-1	CASSQEGTSRDEQFF	TGCGCCAGCAGCCAAGAAGGGACTTCCAGGGATGAGCAGTTCTTC
NA	TRBV5-1	few	TRBJ2-7	CASSLTGAGYEQYF	TGCGCCAGCAGCTTGACCGGGGCAGGCTACGAGCAGTACTTC